This TCR beta chain was documented in a study of T cell responses to AZD1222 COVID-19 vaccine. Notes on the study in general: Without day 14 samples, only post-peak T cell repertoires were studied. Recipients of two AZD1222 doses showed rising Spike-specific TCR breadth and depth. Nearly half of spike-specific TCRs reportedly go after variant regions that carry no mutations. Most donors were white British, females outnumbered males, and clonal diversity was possibly underestimated.

Generated by immunoSEQ multiplex PCR, the TCRdb table keeps only in-frame clones and is missing some. The table lists over 150,000 clones, 90% of them singletons. A word on this clone: Its matching antigen is unknown.

The CDR3 sequence is 18 residues long. This chain links TRBV21-1 with TRBJ1-1; TRBD1 is the table's D call, not checked against the DNA. TRBV21-1 corresponds to a pseudogene. The sequence derives from an adult in good health. The sample in question was peripheral blood, obtained on day 0 of AZD1222 vaccination. CDR3 in DNA: TGTGCCAGCAGCAAAGGACGGACAGGCGTTTCCGTGGGGACTGAAGCTTTCTTT. Translated, it gives CASSKGRTGVSVGTEAFF.